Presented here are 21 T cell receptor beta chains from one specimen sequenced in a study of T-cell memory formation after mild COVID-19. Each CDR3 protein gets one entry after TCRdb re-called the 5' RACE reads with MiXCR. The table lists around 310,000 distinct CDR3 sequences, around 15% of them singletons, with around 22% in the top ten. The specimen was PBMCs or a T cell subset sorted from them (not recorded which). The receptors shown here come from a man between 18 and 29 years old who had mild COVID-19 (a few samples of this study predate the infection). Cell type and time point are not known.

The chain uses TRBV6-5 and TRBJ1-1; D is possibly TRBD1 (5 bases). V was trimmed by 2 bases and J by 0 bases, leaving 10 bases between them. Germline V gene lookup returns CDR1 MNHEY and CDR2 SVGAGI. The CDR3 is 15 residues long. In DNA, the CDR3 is TGTGCCAGCAGTTACGGTTCAGGGATGAACACTGAAGCTTTCTTT. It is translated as CASSYGSGMNTEAFF.

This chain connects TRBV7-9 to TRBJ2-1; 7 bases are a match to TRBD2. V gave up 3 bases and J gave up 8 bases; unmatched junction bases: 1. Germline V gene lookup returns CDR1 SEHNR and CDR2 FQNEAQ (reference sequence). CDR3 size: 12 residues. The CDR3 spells CASSFGRDEQFF. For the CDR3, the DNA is TGTGCCAGCAGCTTTGGGAGGGATGAGCAGTTCTTC.

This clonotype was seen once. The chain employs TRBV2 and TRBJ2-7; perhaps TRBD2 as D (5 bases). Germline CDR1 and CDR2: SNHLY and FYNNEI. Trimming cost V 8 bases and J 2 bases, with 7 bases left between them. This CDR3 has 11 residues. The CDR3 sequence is CASGLTYEQYF. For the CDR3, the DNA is TGTGCCAGCGGACTTACCTACGAGCAGTACTTC.

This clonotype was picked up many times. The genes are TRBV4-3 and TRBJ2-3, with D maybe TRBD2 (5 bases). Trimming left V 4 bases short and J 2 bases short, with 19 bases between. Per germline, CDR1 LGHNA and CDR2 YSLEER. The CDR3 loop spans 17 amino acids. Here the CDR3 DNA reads TGCGCCAGCAGCCGGTCAGCGGTGAACGATCTCACAGATACGCAGTATTTT. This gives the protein CASSRSAVNDLTDTQYF.

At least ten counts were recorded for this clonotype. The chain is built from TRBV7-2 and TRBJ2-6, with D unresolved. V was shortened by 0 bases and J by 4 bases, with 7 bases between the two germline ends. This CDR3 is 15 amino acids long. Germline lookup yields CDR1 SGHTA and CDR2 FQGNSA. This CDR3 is CASSLAVSGANVLTF. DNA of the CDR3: TGTGCCAGCAGCTTAGCGGTGAGCGGGGCCAACGTCCTGACTTTC.

As DNA, the CDR3 is TGTGCCAGCAGCTTAGCTTACAGGGGTACTGAAGCTTTCTTT. This gives the protein CASSLAYRGTEAFF. J is TRBJ1-1 and V is TRBV7-2, with 7 bases matching TRBD1. Germline CDR1 reads SGHTA; CDR2 reads FQGNSA. The V and J ends lost 0 bases and 5 bases, in that order; junction bases with no gene match: 3. This CDR3 comprises 14 residues.

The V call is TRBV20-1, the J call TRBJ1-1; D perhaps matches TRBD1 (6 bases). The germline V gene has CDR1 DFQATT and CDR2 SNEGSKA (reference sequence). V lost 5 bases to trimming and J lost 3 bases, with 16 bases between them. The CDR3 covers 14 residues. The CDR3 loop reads CSAAIGGADTEAFF. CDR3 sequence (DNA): TGCAGTGCTGCGATTGGGGGCGCGGACACTGAAGCTTTCTTT.

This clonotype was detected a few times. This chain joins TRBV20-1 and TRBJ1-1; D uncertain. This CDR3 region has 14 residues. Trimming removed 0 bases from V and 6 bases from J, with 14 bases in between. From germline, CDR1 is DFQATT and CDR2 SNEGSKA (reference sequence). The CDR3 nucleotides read TGCAGTGCTAGAGAGGGTACTACGCAGGCTGAAGCTTTCTTT. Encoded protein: CSAREGTTQAEAFF.

The CDR3 is CASSLTTGYEQYV. The CDR3 DNA follows: TGTGCCAGCAGCTTAACGACAGGATACGAGCAGTACGTC. This sequence joins TRBV5-6 and TRBJ2-7, with a weak D call TRBD1 (6 bases). Germline V gene data show CDR1 as SGHDT and CDR2 as YYEEEE. The germline V and J ends were trimmed by 2 bases and 4 bases, with 10 bases remaining between them. The CDR3 is made up of 13 amino acids.

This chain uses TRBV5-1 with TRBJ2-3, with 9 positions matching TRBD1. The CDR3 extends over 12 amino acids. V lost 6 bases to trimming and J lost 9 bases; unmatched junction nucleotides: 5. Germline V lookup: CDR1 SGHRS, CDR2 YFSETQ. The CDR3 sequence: CASNPGQGTQYF. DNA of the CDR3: TGCGCCAGCAACCCGGGACAGGGCACGCAGTATTTT.

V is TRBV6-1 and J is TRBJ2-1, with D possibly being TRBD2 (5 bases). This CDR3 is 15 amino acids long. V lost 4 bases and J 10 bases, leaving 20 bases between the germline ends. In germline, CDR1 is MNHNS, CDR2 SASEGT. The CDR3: CASSADRGLLREQFF. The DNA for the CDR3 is TGTGCCAGCAGTGCGGATCGCGGACTCTTGCGGGAGCAGTTCTTC.

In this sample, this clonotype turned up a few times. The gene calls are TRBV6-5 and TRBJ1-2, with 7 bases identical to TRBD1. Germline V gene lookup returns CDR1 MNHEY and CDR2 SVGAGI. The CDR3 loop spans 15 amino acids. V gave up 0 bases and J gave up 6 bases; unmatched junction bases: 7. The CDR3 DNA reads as TGTGCCAGCAGTTACTCTCACAGGGGAACCCATGGCTACACCTTC. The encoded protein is CASSYSHRGTHGYTF.

The CDR3 here is CASSILGGEETQYF. The CDR3 DNA is TGTGCCAGTAGTATTTTAGGGGGCGAAGAGACCCAGTACTTC. The chain carries TRBV19 and TRBJ2-5; 7 bases fit TRBD1. The CDR3 spans 14 residues. The V gene's germline CDR1 is LNHDA and CDR2 SQIVND (reference sequence). V dropped 3 bases and J dropped 3; count of bases not matched to a gene: 4. The complete variable domain, with remaining parts taken from reference TRBV19 and TRBJ2-5, reads DGGITQSPKYLFRKEGQNVTLSCEQNLNHDAMYWYRQDPGQGLRLIYYSQIVNDFQKGDIAEGYSVSREKKESFPLTVTSAQKNPTAFYLCASSILGGEETQYFGPGTRLLVL.

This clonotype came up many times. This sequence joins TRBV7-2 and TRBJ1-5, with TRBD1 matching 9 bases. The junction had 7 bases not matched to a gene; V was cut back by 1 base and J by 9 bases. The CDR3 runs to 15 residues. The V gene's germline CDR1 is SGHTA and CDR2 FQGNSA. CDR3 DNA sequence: TGTGCCAGCAGCTTAGAAGGGACAGGGCGTCGGCCCCAGCATTTT. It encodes CASSLEGTGRRPQHF. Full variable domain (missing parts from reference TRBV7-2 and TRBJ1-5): GAGVSQSPSNKVTEKGKDVELRCDPISGHTALYWYRQSLGQGLEFLIYFQGNSAPDKSGLPSDRFSAERTGGSVSTLTIQRTQQEDSAVYLCASSLEGTGRRPQHFGDGTRLSIL.

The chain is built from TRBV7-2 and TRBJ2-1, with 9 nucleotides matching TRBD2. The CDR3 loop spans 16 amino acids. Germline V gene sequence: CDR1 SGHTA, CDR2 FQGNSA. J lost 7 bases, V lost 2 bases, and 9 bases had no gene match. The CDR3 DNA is TGTGCCAGCAGCTTAAATATCCGACTAGCGGCTAATGAGCAGTTCTTC. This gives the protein CASSLNIRLAANEQFF.

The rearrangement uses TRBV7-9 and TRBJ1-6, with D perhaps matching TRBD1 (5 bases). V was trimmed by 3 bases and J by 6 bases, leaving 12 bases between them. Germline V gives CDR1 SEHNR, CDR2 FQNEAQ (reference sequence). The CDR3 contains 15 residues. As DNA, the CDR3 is TGTGCCAGCAGCTTGAAAGGGGCAGGTAATTCACCCCTCCACTTT. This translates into CASSLKGAGNSPLHF.

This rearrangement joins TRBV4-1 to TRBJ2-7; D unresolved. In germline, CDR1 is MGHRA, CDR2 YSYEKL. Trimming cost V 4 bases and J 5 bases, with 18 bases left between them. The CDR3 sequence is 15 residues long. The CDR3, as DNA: TGCGCCAGCAGCCCTCTCCCAGGCCGCGAGGACGAGCAGTACTTC. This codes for CASSPLPGREDEQYF.

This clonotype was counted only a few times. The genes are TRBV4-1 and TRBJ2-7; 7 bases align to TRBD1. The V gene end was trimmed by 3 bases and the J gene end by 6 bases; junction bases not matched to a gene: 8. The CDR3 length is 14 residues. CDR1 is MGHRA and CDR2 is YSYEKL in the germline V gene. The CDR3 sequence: CASSQLQGIREQYV. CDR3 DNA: TGCGCCAGCAGCCAGCTACAGGGGATTCGCGAGCAGTACGTC.

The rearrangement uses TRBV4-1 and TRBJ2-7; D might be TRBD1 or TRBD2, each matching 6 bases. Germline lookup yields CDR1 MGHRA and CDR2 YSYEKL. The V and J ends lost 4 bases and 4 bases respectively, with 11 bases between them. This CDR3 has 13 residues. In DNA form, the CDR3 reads TGCGCCAGCAGCCCCGGGGGCGAATACGAGCAGTACTTC. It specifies CASSPGGEYEQYF.

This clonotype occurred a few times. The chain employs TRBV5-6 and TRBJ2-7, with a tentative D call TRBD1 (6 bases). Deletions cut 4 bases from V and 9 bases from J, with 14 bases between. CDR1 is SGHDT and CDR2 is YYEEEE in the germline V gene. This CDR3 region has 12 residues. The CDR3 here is CASSAQGSLQYV. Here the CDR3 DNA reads TGTGCCAGCAGCGCACAGGGCTCGCTGCAGTACGTC.

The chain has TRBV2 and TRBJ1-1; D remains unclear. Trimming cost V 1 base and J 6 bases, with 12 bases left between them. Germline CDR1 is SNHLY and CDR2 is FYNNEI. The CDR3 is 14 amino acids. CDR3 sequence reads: CASSEVYWAAEAFF. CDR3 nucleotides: TGTGCCAGCAGTGAAGTTTATTGGGCCGCTGAAGCTTTCTTT.